A selection of T cell receptor beta chains follows, all from one sample in a study of liver allograft versus peripheral blood T cells. MiXCR, run by TCRdb on the reads, gives a single entry per CDR3 protein. The table lists around 16,000 distinct CDR3 sequences, 22% of them singletons. These receptors were collected from a human patient who had a liver transplant. Some T cells may possibly be graft donor cells. Both conserved end residues are part of each CDR3. A D gene is named only where the DNA matches it firmly. Clone size is given for some rows only: seen once, a few or many times, or a class if the clone is expanded.

v_gene: TRBV29-1
j_gene: TRBJ2-3
d_gene: .
abundance: few
CDR3aa: CSVVRDGTDTQYF
CDR3nt: TGCAGCGTTGTGAGGGACGGCACAGATACGCAGTATTTT

v_gene: TRBV7-9
j_gene: TRBJ1-3
d_gene: .
abundance: .
CDR3aa: CASSLGFSGNTIYF
CDR3nt: TGTGCCAGCAGCTTAGGATTCTCTGGAAACACCATATATTTT

v_gene: TRBV18
j_gene: TRBJ1-1
d_gene: TRBD1
abundance: medium-sized
CDR3aa: CASSLGQENTEAFF
CDR3nt: TGTGCCAGCTCACTCGGACAGGAAAACACTGAAGCTTTCTTT

v_gene: TRBV29-1
j_gene: TRBJ2-1
d_gene: .
abundance: medium-sized
CDR3aa: CSGRPGTPSYNEQFF
CDR3nt: TGCAGCGGCCGACCTGGGACGCCCTCGTACAATGAGCAGTTCTTC

v_gene: TRBV5-6
j_gene: TRBJ1-6
d_gene: .
abundance: few
CDR3aa: CASSFGRSYNSPLHF
CDR3nt: TGTGCCAGCAGCTTCGGCCGCTCCTATAATTCACCCCTCCACTTT

v_gene: TRBV12-5
j_gene: TRBJ1-1
d_gene: .
abundance: once
CDR3aa: CASGVGGSGTEAFF
CDR3nt: TGTGCTAGTGGAGTAGGAGGATCGGGGACTGAAGCTTTCTTT

v_gene: TRBV30
j_gene: TRBJ2-3
d_gene: TRBD2
abundance: few
CDR3aa: CAWSVLAGTDTQYF
CDR3nt: TGTGCCTGGAGTGTTTTAGCGGGAACAGATACGCAGTATTTT

v_gene: TRBV24-1
j_gene: TRBJ2-1
d_gene: .
abundance: many
CDR3aa: CATSDRGLGVDNEQFF
CDR3nt: TGTGCCACCAGCGATAGGGGACTGGGGGTCGACAATGAGCAGTTCTTC

v_gene: TRBV12-3/TRBV12-4
j_gene: TRBJ1-2
d_gene: TRBD1
abundance: .
CDR3aa: CASSPRDRPNYGYTF
CDR3nt: TGTGCCAGCAGCCCTAGGGACAGACCCAACTATGGCTACACCTTC

v_gene: TRBV7-2
j_gene: TRBJ2-5
d_gene: .
abundance: many
CDR3aa: CASSLAFGGYETQYF
CDR3nt: TGTGCCAGCAGCTTAGCCTTCGGGGGCTATGAGACCCAGTACTTC

v_gene: TRBV27
j_gene: TRBJ1-3
d_gene: .
abundance: .
CDR3aa: CASSLSAGNTIYF
CDR3nt: TGTGCCAGCAGTCTGAGTGCAGGAAACACCATATATTTT

v_gene: TRBV5-6
j_gene: TRBJ2-1
d_gene: .
abundance: many
CDR3aa: CASSPGGPSSYNEQFF
CDR3nt: TGTGCCAGCAGCCCTGGGGGGCCCAGCTCCTACAATGAGCAGTTCTTC

v_gene: TRBV12-3/TRBV12-4
j_gene: TRBJ1-4
d_gene: TRBD1
abundance: .
CDR3aa: CASSLMTGVNEKLFF
CDR3nt: TGTGCCAGCAGTTTAATGACAGGGGTTAATGAAAAACTGTTTTTT

v_gene: TRBV10-3
j_gene: TRBJ1-5
d_gene: .
abundance: .
CDR3aa: CAISESGGLNQPRHF
CDR3nt: TGTGCCATCAGTGAGTCGGGGGGGTTAAATCAGCCCCGGCATTTT

v_gene: TRBV10-3
j_gene: TRBJ2-7
d_gene: .
abundance: .
CDR3aa: CAISESGAISSYEQYF
CDR3nt: TGTGCCATCAGTGAGTCCGGGGCAATCAGCTCCTACGAGCAGTACTTC

v_gene: TRBV5-4
j_gene: TRBJ1-3
d_gene: TRBD1
abundance: .
CDR3aa: CASSLHGTDLYF
CDR3nt: TGTGCCAGCAGCTTGCACGGGACAGATTTATATTTT

v_gene: TRBV6-1
j_gene: TRBJ1-6
d_gene: TRBD1
abundance: many
CDR3aa: CASSSGQGASYNSPLHF
CDR3nt: TGTGCCAGCAGCTCGGGACAGGGGGCGTCCTATAATTCACCCCTCCACTTT

v_gene: TRBV2
j_gene: TRBJ1-5
d_gene: TRBD1
abundance: .
CDR3aa: CASSGTGEDQPQHF
CDR3nt: TGTGCCAGCAGTGGTACAGGGGAGGATCAGCCCCAGCATTTT

v_gene: TRBV12-3/TRBV12-4
j_gene: TRBJ2-3
d_gene: .
abundance: few
CDR3aa: CASRGRGTDTQYF
CDR3nt: TGTGCCAGCAGGGGACGGGGCACAGATACGCAGTATTTT

v_gene: TRBV29-1
j_gene: TRBJ1-1
d_gene: .
abundance: medium-sized
CDR3aa: CSVALQDPNTEAFF
CDR3nt: TGCAGCGTGGCACTCCAGGACCCGAACACTGAAGCTTTCTTT

v_gene: TRBV12-3/TRBV12-4
j_gene: TRBJ1-5
d_gene: .
abundance: .
CDR3aa: CASSLDPNQPQHF
CDR3nt: TGTGCCAGCAGTTTAGACCCTAATCAGCCCCAGCATTTT

v_gene: TRBV6-2/TRBV6-3
j_gene: TRBJ1-1
d_gene: TRBD1
abundance: medium-sized
CDR3aa: CASSYYRDRMNTEAFF
CDR3nt: TGTGCCAGCAGTTACTATCGGGACAGAATGAACACTGAAGCTTTCTTT

v_gene: TRBV5-6
j_gene: TRBJ2-5
d_gene: .
abundance: few
CDR3aa: CASSLVETQYF
CDR3nt: TGTGCCAGCAGCTTGGTTGAGACCCAGTACTTC

v_gene: TRBV20-1
j_gene: TRBJ2-7
d_gene: .
abundance: few
CDR3aa: CSAGKGVSSEQYF
CDR3nt: TGCAGTGCCGGTAAGGGGGTCAGTTCCGAGCAGTACTTC

v_gene: TRBV29-1
j_gene: TRBJ1-2
d_gene: .
abundance: many
CDR3aa: CSVGHNGYTF
CDR3nt: TGCAGCGTTGGACATAACGGCTACACCTTC

v_gene: TRBV11-2
j_gene: TRBJ2-2
d_gene: TRBD2
abundance: few
CDR3aa: CASSLVRASGSTGELFF
CDR3nt: TGTGCCAGCAGCTTAGTTCGAGCTAGCGGATCCACCGGGGAGCTGTTTTTT

v_gene: TRBV6-6
j_gene: TRBJ1-5
d_gene: TRBD1
abundance: many
CDR3aa: CASSNDRDRWIFFSNQPQHF
CDR3nt: TGTGCCAGCAGTAATGACCGGGACAGGTGGATATTCTTTAGCAATCAGCCCCAGCATTTT

v_gene: TRBV6-5
j_gene: TRBJ1-1
d_gene: .
abundance: medium-sized
CDR3aa: CASSWQGSGNTEAFF
CDR3nt: TGTGCCAGCAGTTGGCAGGGGTCGGGGAACACTGAAGCTTTCTTT

v_gene: TRBV30
j_gene: TRBJ1-6
d_gene: TRBD1
abundance: once
CDR3aa: CAWTGGGTPLHF
CDR3nt: TGTGCGTGGACAGGGGGAGGTACACCCCTCCACTTT

v_gene: TRBV28
j_gene: TRBJ2-7
d_gene: .
abundance: .
CDR3aa: CASSGDGTYEQYF
CDR3nt: TGTGCCAGCAGTGGGGACGGTACCTACGAGCAGTACTTC

v_gene: TRBV27
j_gene: TRBJ1-1
d_gene: .
abundance: many
CDR3aa: CASSPFYRGLRFNTEAFF
CDR3nt: TGTGCCAGCAGCCCATTCTACCGGGGACTCCGATTTAACACTGAAGCTTTCTTT

v_gene: TRBV6-1
j_gene: TRBJ2-1
d_gene: TRBD1
abundance: medium-sized
CDR3aa: CASSPRRDRAFAEQFF
CDR3nt: TGTGCCAGCAGCCCACGCCGGGACAGGGCCTTCGCTGAGCAGTTCTTC

v_gene: TRBV5-6
j_gene: TRBJ2-2
d_gene: .
abundance: many
CDR3aa: CASSFAGVTGELFF
CDR3nt: TGTGCCAGCAGCTTTGCAGGGGTCACCGGGGAGCTGTTTTTT

v_gene: TRBV19
j_gene: TRBJ1-5
d_gene: .
abundance: few
CDR3aa: CAAGGVQGNQPQHF
CDR3nt: TGTGCCGCTGGGGGGGTGCAGGGCAATCAGCCCCAGCATTTT

v_gene: TRBV28
j_gene: TRBJ1-4
d_gene: .
abundance: many
CDR3aa: CASSLSGGNEKLFF
CDR3nt: TGTGCCAGCAGTTTATCTGGGGGGAATGAAAAACTGTTTTTT

v_gene: TRBV7-2
j_gene: TRBJ2-2
d_gene: .
abundance: many
CDR3aa: CASSLVSVGPEGTGELFF
CDR3nt: TGTGCCAGCAGCTTAGTCTCAGTGGGGCCGGAGGGCACCGGGGAGCTGTTTTTT

v_gene: TRBV7-2
j_gene: TRBJ2-1
d_gene: TRBD1
abundance: .
CDR3aa: CASSADRGTWNEQFF
CDR3nt: TGTGCCAGCAGCGCGGACAGGGGGACGTGGAATGAGCAGTTCTTC

v_gene: TRBV6-1
j_gene: TRBJ2-3
d_gene: TRBD2
abundance: many
CDR3aa: CASRLIGTSGTDTQYF
CDR3nt: TGTGCCAGCAGGTTGATCGGGACTAGCGGCACAGATACGCAGTATTTT

v_gene: TRBV19
j_gene: TRBJ2-7
d_gene: TRBD1
abundance: few
CDR3aa: CASSWDRESYEQYF
CDR3nt: TGTGCCAGTAGCTGGGACAGGGAATCCTACGAGCAGTACTTC

v_gene: TRBV19
j_gene: TRBJ2-5
d_gene: TRBD1
abundance: .
CDR3aa: CASTGWTGVGRETQYF
CDR3nt: TGTGCCAGTACGGGTTGGACAGGAGTGGGCCGAGAGACCCAGTACTTC

v_gene: TRBV29-1
j_gene: TRBJ2-5
d_gene: .
abundance: many
CDR3aa: CSVEVFRAQETQYF
CDR3nt: TGCAGCGTTGAGGTCTTTCGAGCGCAAGAGACCCAGTACTTC

v_gene: TRBV19
j_gene: TRBJ2-2
d_gene: .
abundance: many
CDR3aa: CASSRANTGELFF
CDR3nt: TGTGCCAGTAGTAGGGCGAACACCGGGGAGCTGTTTTTT

v_gene: TRBV7-2
j_gene: TRBJ1-5
d_gene: .
abundance: few
CDR3aa: CASSLTGDGNQPQHF
CDR3nt: TGTGCCAGCAGCTTAACGGGGGATGGCAATCAGCCCCAGCATTTT

v_gene: TRBV27
j_gene: TRBJ2-1
d_gene: TRBD2
abundance: .
CDR3aa: CASSSDRGTSGRKYNEQFF
CDR3nt: TGTGCCAGCAGTTCGGACAGGGGGACTAGCGGGAGGAAATACAATGAGCAGTTCTTC

v_gene: TRBV9
j_gene: TRBJ1-5
d_gene: .
abundance: few
CDR3aa: CASSVDENQPQHF
CDR3nt: TGTGCCAGCAGCGTCGATGAGAATCAGCCCCAGCATTTT

v_gene: TRBV27
j_gene: TRBJ1-1
d_gene: TRBD1
abundance: .
CDR3aa: CASSRTRGRDTEAFF
CDR3nt: TGTGCCAGCAGTCGTACCAGGGGGCGCGATACTGAAGCTTTCTTT

v_gene: TRBV10-3
j_gene: TRBJ1-2
d_gene: .
abundance: many
CDR3aa: CAAGGYTF
CDR3nt: TGTGCCGCAGGTGGCTACACCTTC

v_gene: TRBV6-6
j_gene: TRBJ2-1
d_gene: TRBD2
abundance: many
CDR3aa: CASSYSPAGGYNEQFF
CDR3nt: TGTGCCAGCAGTTACTCCCCAGCGGGAGGGTACAATGAGCAGTTCTTC

v_gene: TRBV19
j_gene: TRBJ2-5
d_gene: .
abundance: few
CDR3aa: CASSILGQRQETQYF
CDR3nt: TGTGCCAGTAGTATACTTGGGCAGAGGCAAGAGACCCAGTACTTC

v_gene: TRBV20-1
j_gene: TRBJ1-2
d_gene: TRBD1
abundance: few
CDR3aa: CSATPGQGNSYGYTF
CDR3nt: TGCAGTGCTACCCCCGGACAGGGGAATAGCTATGGCTACACCTTC

v_gene: TRBV15
j_gene: TRBJ1-1
d_gene: TRBD1
abundance: few
CDR3aa: CATRYRGNTEAFF
CDR3nt: TGTGCCACCCGTTACAGGGGGAACACTGAAGCTTTCTTT

v_gene: TRBV24-1
j_gene: TRBJ2-3
d_gene: .
abundance: medium-sized
CDR3aa: CATLSGQNYTDTQYF
CDR3nt: TGTGCCACCCTCTCCGGACAGAACTACACAGATACGCAGTATTTT

v_gene: TRBV18
j_gene: TRBJ1-1
d_gene: TRBD1
abundance: medium-sized
CDR3aa: CASSPGTGALGEAFF
CDR3nt: TGTGCCAGCTCACCCGGGACAGGGGCCCTAGGGGAAGCTTTCTTT

v_gene: TRBV25-1
j_gene: TRBJ2-7
d_gene: TRBD1
abundance: .
CDR3aa: CASSEKGTGGIYEQYF
CDR3nt: TGTGCCAGCAGTGAGAAAGGGACAGGGGGCATCTACGAGCAGTACTTC